The T cell receptor beta chain under discussion was sequenced for a study of blood T cell repertoires in COVID-19. In the study overall: Samples representing acute and convalescent COVID-19 were sourced from the United States, Italy and Spain. From T cells, B-cell-depleted T cells, or PBMCs came the material, which was cDNA or gDNA.

As processed by the authors: How many nucleated cells were present was estimated from reference gene primer amplification. The repertoire was sequenced with immunoSEQ multiplex PCR; TCRdb's copy has only in-frame clones and lacks some. V, J and clone size were drawn from that table, and D and trimming were deduced from the DNA. The sample has approximately 150,000 clones; 78% are singletons. From germline, CDR1 is ENHRY and CDR2 SYGVKD. V dropped 4 bases and J dropped 0 bases, with 12 bases sitting between them. There are 15 residues in the CDR3. This TCR was recovered from an older woman with acute or convalescent COVID-19. Source material: peripheral blood. The chain uses TRBV10-3 and TRBJ1-2; tentative D call: TRBD1 (5 bases). The CDR3 here is CAISGGGRANYGYTF. CDR3 nucleotides: TGTGCCATCAGTGGGGGGGGAAGAGCTAACTATGGCTACACCTTC.